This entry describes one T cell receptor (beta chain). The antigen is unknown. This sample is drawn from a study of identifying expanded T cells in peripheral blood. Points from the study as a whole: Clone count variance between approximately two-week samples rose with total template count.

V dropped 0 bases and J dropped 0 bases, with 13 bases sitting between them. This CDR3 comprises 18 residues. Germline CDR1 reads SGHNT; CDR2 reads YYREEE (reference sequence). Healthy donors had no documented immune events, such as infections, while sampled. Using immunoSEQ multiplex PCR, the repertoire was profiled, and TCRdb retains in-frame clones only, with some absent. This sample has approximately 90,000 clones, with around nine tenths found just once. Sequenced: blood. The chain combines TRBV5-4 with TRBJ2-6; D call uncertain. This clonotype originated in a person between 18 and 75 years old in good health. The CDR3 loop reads CASSLGTAIVSGANVLTF. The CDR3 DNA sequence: TGTGCCAGCAGCTTGGGGACGGCCATTGTCTCTGGGGCCAACGTCCTGACTTTC.